These T cell receptor beta chains were read from a single sample in a study of Ad26.COV2.S vaccination and SARS-CoV-2 variants. Assay: immunoSEQ multiplex PCR; the TCRdb copy retains only in-frame clones and omits some. The sample lists hundreds of thousands of clones; 80% to 90% were seen once. Sequences were derived from peripheral blood, sampled in a trial of Ad26.COV2.S vaccine versus placebo. The receptors originated from a person aged 18-60 years who received the Ad26.COV2.S COVID-19 vaccine or a placebo. Both conserved end residues are part of each CDR3. The D gene is left open where the match is weak. Rows may omit the clone size; those that give it use once, few, many or a size class.

clone size,D gene,J gene,V gene,CDR3 protein,CDR3 DNA
.,.,TRBJ2-2,TRBV7-9,CASSYTPTGELFF,TGTGCCAGCAGCTACACCCCCACCGGGGAGCTGTTTTTT
.,TRBD1,TRBJ1-1,TRBV28,CASSLTGGTEAFF,TGTGCCAGCAGTTTGACAGGGGGGACTGAAGCTTTCTTT
.,.,TRBJ2-5,TRBV28,CASSFRTSLSGTQYF,TGTGCCAGCAGTTTTCGGACCTCCCTTTCGGGGACCCAGTACTTC
.,.,TRBJ2-3,TRBV4-2,CASSPRPSGISTDTQYF,TGTGCCAGCAGCCCCAGGCCCTCCGGGATTAGCACAGATACGCAGTATTTT
.,.,TRBJ2-3,TRBV4-1,CASSQSVATDTQYF,TGCGCCAGCAGCCAAAGCGTGGCCACAGATACGCAGTATTTT
.,TRBD1,TRBJ1-6,TRBV5-1,CASSTGQVNSPLHF,TGCGCCAGCAGCACGGGACAGGTTAATTCACCCCTCCACTTT
.,.,TRBJ2-7,TRBV7-2,CASSLVGLQNYEQYF,TGTGCCAGCAGCTTAGTTGGACTACAAAACTACGAGCAGTACTTC
.,TRBD1,TRBJ1-2,TRBV5-8,CASSLEDRVGYGYTF,TGTGCCAGCAGCTTGGAGGACAGGGTGGGCTATGGCTACACCTTC
.,.,TRBJ1-1,TRBV5-5,CASSLDWASANTEAFF,TGTGCCAGCAGCTTGGATTGGGCTTCGGCGAACACTGAAGCTTTCTTT
.,.,TRBJ1-2,TRBV6-1,CASSEDGYTF,TGTGCCAGCAGTGAGGATGGCTACACCTTC
.,.,TRBJ2-3,TRBV9,CASSVYAVTTDTQYF,TGTGCCAGCAGCGTATACGCCGTGACCACAGATACGCAGTATTTT
.,.,TRBJ1-1,TRBV7-2,CASSLAMDTRIF,TGTGCCAGCAGCTTAGCTATGGACACGCGGATCTTT
.,.,TRBJ2-5,TRBV4-1,CASSQVSGGETQYF,TGCGCCAGCAGCCAAGTCTCCGGCGGAGAGACCCAGTACTTC
.,TRBD1,TRBJ2-2,TRBV7-6,CASSARDRVAGELFF,TGTGCCAGCAGCGCCCGGGACAGGGTGGCCGGGGAGCTGTTTTTT
.,.,TRBJ1-1,TRBV18,CASTTVLNTEAFF,TGTGCCAGCACCACGGTCCTGAACACTGAAGCTTTCTTT
.,TRBD2,TRBJ2-1,TRBV5-6,CASRVLREGEQFF,TGTGCCAGCCGCGTCCTACGGGAGGGTGAGCAGTTCTTC
.,TRBD1,TRBJ1-1,TRBV4-2,CASSQYIPGQGDSNTEAFF,TGTGCCAGCAGCCAATACATACCGGGACAGGGGGACTCCAACACTGAAGCTTTCTTT
.,.,TRBJ1-4,TRBV7-9,CASSLEQGVREKLFF,TGTGCCAGCAGCTTGGAACAGGGTGTAAGGGAAAAACTGTTTTTT
.,TRBD1,TRBJ1-1,TRBV6-5,CASSYSAGGADTEAFF,TGTGCCAGCAGTTACTCGGCAGGGGGCGCGGATACTGAAGCTTTCTTT
.,.,TRBJ1-6,TRBV4-3,CASSRGTVHNSPLHF,TGCGCCAGCAGCCGAGGGACCGTCCATAATTCACCCCTCCACTTT
.,.,TRBJ2-2,TRBV19,CASSAGRQKDGELFF,TGTGCCAGTAGTGCCGGGCGGCAGAAAGACGGGGAGCTGTTTTTT
few,.,TRBJ1-1,TRBV27,CASRDISGAYTEAFF,TGTGCCAGCAGGGATATTTCAGGGGCTTACACTGAAGCTTTCTTT
.,TRBD2,TRBJ2-1,TRBV6-5,CACSGYNEQFF,TGCGCATGTAGCGGGTACAATGAGCAGTTCTTC
.,TRBD1,TRBJ2-3,TRBV6-2/TRBV6-3,CASSLRTGFGQETTQYF,TGTGCCAGCAGTTTACGGACAGGATTCGGCCAGGAGACTACGCAGTATTTT
.,.,TRBJ1-5,TRBV30,CAWSGPPKGPQHF,TGTGCCTGGTCCGGGCCTCCGAAGGGGCCCCAGCATTTT
few,TRBD1,TRBJ1-5,TRBV2,CASSRDSFNQPQHF,TGTGCCAGCAGTCGGGACAGTTTCAATCAGCCCCAGCATTTT
.,.,TRBJ1-2,TRBV19,CASSIAGYGYTF,TGTGCCAGTAGTATCGCAGGGTATGGCTACACCTTC
.,TRBD1,TRBJ1-5,TRBV29-1,CSVAGTGDQPQHF,TGCAGCGTTGCCGGGACAGGGGATCAGCCCCAGCATTTT
.,TRBD1,TRBJ2-4,TRBV5-1,CASSITGGEGDIQYF,TGCGCCAGCAGCATTACAGGGGGCGAGGGAGACATTCAGTACTTC
.,.,TRBJ2-2,TRBV2,CASSPPENTGELFF,TGTGCCAGCAGTCCCCCGGAGAACACCGGGGAGCTGTTTTTT
few,.,TRBJ2-3,TRBV5-1,CASSISEWATDTQYF,TGCGCCAGCAGTATCTCCGAGTGGGCCACAGATACGCAGTATTTT
.,.,TRBJ1-1,TRBV7-2,CASSLSITGYGTEAFF,TGTGCCAGCAGCTTAAGTATTACAGGGTACGGCACTGAAGCTTTCTTT
.,.,TRBJ2-2,TRBV24-1,CATRQSNTGELFF,TGTGCCACCAGACAGTCCAACACCGGGGAGCTGTTTTTT
.,TRBD1,TRBJ1-6,TRBV30,CAWQTGANSPLHF,TGTGCCTGGCAGACAGGGGCTAATTCACCCCTCCACTTT
once,.,TRBJ2-1,TRBV6-4,CASSDNLLSEQFF,TGTGCCAGCAGTGACAATCTTTTGAGTGAGCAGTTCTTC
.,TRBD2,TRBJ2-3,TRBV28,CASSLWTSGANTDTQYF,TGTGCCAGCAGTTTGTGGACTAGCGGGGCAAACACAGATACGCAGTATTTT
.,.,TRBJ2-2,TRBV6-1,CASSVFEPVNTGELFF,TGTGCCAGCAGTGTTTTCGAACCCGTTAACACCGGGGAGCTGTTTTTT
.,.,TRBJ2-5,TRBV4-2,CASRLILRGSPQETQYF,TGTGCCAGCAGGCTAATCCTGCGCGGGTCCCCTCAAGAGACCCAGTACTTC
.,TRBD2,TRBJ2-1,TRBV4-1,CASSQEPGLVMNEQFF,TGCGCCAGCAGCCAAGAGCCGGGACTAGTTATGAATGAGCAGTTCTTC
.,.,TRBJ2-1,TRBV5-4,CASSPTSGTQYNEQFF,TGTGCCAGCAGCCCAACTTCCGGGACCCAATACAATGAGCAGTTCTTC
once,.,TRBJ2-1,TRBV27,CASSTHLGNEQFF,TGTGCCAGCAGTACGCACCTAGGAAATGAGCAGTTCTTC
few,.,TRBJ1-4,TRBV14,CASSRSPLGEKLFF,TGTGCCAGCAGCCGAAGCCCCTTGGGGGAAAAACTGTTTTTT
once,.,TRBJ2-2,TRBV7-9,CASSGRVYTGELFF,TGTGCCAGCAGCGGCCGGGTCTACACCGGGGAGCTGTTTTTT
.,.,TRBJ2-2,TRBV7-2,CASSPTVNTGELFF,TGTGCCAGCAGCCCGACAGTTAACACCGGGGAGCTGTTTTTT
.,.,TRBJ2-7,TRBV2,CASSPTLSGTTEQYF,TGTGCCAGCAGCCCAACTCTATCCGGGACAACCGAGCAGTACTTC
.,TRBD1,TRBJ2-7,TRBV11-2,CASSAAGTGASGFYEQYF,TGTGCCAGCAGCGCTGCGGGGACAGGGGCCTCGGGTTTTTACGAGCAGTACTTC
.,.,TRBJ1-5,TRBV7-7,CASSILRGDRGPSNQPQHF,TGTGCTAGCAGCATTTTGCGCGGTGATCGGGGGCCAAGCAATCAGCCCCAGCATTTT
once,.,TRBJ1-3,TRBV7-9,CASSSQGGWGNTIYF,TGTGCCAGCAGCTCTCAGGGTGGCTGGGGAAACACCATATATTTT
.,.,TRBJ2-3,TRBV5-1,CASSLRHRGALSTDTQYF,TGCGCCAGCAGCTTAAGGCATCGGGGGGCTCTTTCCACAGATACGCAGTATTTT
.,.,TRBJ2-3,TRBV30,CAWSTTFGGPSGDTQYF,TGTGCCTGGAGTACGACGTTCGGGGGGCCTAGTGGAGATACGCAGTATTTT
.,.,TRBJ2-5,TRBV18,CASSPFARETQYF,TGTGCCAGCTCACCATTCGCCCGGGAGACCCAGTACTTC
.,.,TRBJ1-4,TRBV11-2,CASSLSGDRWDEKLFF,TGTGCCAGCAGCTTATCGGGTGACAGGTGGGATGAAAAACTGTTTTTT